Below are 2 T cell receptor beta chains sequenced from a single sample in a study of Ad26.COV2.S vaccination and SARS-CoV-2 variants. Clones were sequenced by immunoSEQ multiplex PCR, and TCRdb holds only the in-frame ones, with some missing. The sample has about 680,000 clones, around 92% seen once; the top ten hold about 1.5%. The treatment: about 20 received Ad26.COV2.S at low or high dose, single or two shots; 5 received placebo; per-sample allocation not given. Material that was analyzed had been drawn on day 63 after the first vaccine or placebo injection. The specimen was peripheral blood, collected in a trial of Ad26.COV2.S vaccine versus placebo. These receptors were obtained from a person aged 18-60 years who received the Ad26.COV2.S COVID-19 vaccine or a placebo.

The chain is built from TRBV18 and TRBJ1-2, with TRBD1 matching 8 bases. The CDR3 length is 15 residues. V was pared by 3 bases and J by 1 base, with 4 bases of the junction left unmatched. Germline V gene lookup returns CDR1 KGHSH and CDR2 LQKENI. CDR3 bases: TGTGCCAGCTCACCCCAACAGGGGGATAACTATGGCTACACCTTC. Amino acid sequence: CASSPQQGDNYGYTF.

V and J are TRBV6-6 and TRBJ2-7; weak D call: TRBD1 (6 bases). The CDR3 spans 15 residues. Germline CDR1 reads MNHNY; CDR2 reads SVGAGI (reference sequence). The V and J ends lost 5 bases and 5 bases respectively, with 19 bases between them. CDR3 region: CASSVRGGGGNEQYF. Here the CDR3 DNA reads TGTGCCAGCAGTGTCCGTGGGGGCGGAGGCAACGAGCAGTACTTC.